This T cell receptor (beta chain) comes out of a study of blood T cell repertoires in COVID-19. Data came from immunoSEQ multiplex PCR; TCRdb stores just in-frame clones and leaves some out. The data hold hundreds of thousands of clones, with more than 75% observed a single time. The CDR3 totals 12 residues. Trimming took 6 bases from V and 2 from J, leaving 5 bases between them. CDR1 MDHEN and CDR2 SYDVKM come from the germline V gene. The clonotype originates from a woman aged 50 to 60 who had recovered from COVID-19. Sample: PBMCs or T cells enriched from blood (not recorded which). The J gene is TRBJ1-5, the V gene TRBV28; D unresolved. The CDR3 nucleotides are TGTGCCAGCAGCACTGGCAATCAGCCCCAGCATTTT. It specifies CASSTGNQPQHF.